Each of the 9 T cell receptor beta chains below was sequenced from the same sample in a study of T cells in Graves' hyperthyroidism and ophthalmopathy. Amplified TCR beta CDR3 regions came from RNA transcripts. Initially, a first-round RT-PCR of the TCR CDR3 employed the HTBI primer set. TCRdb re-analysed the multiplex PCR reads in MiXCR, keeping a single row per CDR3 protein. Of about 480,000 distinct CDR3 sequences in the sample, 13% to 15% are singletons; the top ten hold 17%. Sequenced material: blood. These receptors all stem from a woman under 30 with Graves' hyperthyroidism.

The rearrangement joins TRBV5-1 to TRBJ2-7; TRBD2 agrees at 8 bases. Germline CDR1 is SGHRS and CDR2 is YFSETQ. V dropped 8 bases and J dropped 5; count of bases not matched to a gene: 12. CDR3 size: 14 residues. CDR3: CARRRGEGPHEQYV. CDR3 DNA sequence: TGCGCCAGGAGGCGGGGGGAGGGCCCTCACGAGCAGTACGTC.

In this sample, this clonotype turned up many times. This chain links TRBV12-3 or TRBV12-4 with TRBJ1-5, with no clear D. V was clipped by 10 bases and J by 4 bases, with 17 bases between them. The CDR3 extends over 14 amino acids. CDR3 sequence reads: CATSGLGPNQPQHF. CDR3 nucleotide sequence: TGTGCCACCTCGGGATTGGGCCCTAATCAGCCCCAGCATTTT.

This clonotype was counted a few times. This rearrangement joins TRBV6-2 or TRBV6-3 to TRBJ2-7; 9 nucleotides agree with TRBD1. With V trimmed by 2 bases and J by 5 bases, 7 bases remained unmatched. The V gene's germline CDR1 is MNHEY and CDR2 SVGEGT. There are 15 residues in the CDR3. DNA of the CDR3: TGTGCCAGCAGTTACATGGGACAGGGTCGCCACGAGCAGTACGTC. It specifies CASSYMGQGRHEQYV.

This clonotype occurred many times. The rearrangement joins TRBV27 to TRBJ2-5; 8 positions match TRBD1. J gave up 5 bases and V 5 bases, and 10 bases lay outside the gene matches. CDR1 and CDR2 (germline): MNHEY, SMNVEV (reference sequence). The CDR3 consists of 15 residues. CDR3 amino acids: CASSVLGQGSETQYF. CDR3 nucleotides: TGTGCCAGCAGTGTCTTAGGACAGGGTTCGGAGACCCAGTACTTC.

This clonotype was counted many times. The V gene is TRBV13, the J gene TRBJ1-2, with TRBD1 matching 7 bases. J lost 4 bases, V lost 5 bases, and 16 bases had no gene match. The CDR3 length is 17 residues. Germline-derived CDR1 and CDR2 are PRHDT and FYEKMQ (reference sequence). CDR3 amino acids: CASSQAINIRDSYGYTF. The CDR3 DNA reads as TGTGCCAGCAGCCAAGCGATAAACATCCGGGACAGCTATGGCTACACCTTC. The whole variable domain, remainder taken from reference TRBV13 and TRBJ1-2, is AAGVIQSPRHLIKEKRETATLKCYPIPRHDTVYWYQQGPGQDPQFLISFYEKMQSDKGSIPDRFSAQQFSDYHSELNMSSLELGDSALYFCASSQAINIRDSYGYTFGSGTRLTVV.

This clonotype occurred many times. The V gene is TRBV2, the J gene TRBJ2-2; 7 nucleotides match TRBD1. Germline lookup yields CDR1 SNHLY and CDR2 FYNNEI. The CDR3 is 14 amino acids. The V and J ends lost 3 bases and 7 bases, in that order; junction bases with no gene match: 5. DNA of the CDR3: TGTGCCAGCAGTGACGTCAGGGGGTACGGGGAGCTGTTTTTT. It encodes CASSDVRGYGELFF.

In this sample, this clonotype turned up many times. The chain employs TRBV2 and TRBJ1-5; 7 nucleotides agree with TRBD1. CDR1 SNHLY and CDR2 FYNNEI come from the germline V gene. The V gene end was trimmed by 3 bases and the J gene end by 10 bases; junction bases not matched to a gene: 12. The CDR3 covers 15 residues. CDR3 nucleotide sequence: TGTGCCAGCAGTGAGGAAGGGGGCCGAGGAATCCCCCAGCATTTT. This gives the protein CASSEEGGRGIPQHF.

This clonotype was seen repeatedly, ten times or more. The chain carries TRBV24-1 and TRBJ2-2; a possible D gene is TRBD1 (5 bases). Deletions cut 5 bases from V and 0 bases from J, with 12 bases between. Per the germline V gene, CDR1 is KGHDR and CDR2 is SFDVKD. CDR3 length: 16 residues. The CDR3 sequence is CATSAPRQPNTGELFF. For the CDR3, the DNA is TGTGCCACCAGTGCTCCGAGACAGCCGAACACCGGGGAGCTGTTTTTT.

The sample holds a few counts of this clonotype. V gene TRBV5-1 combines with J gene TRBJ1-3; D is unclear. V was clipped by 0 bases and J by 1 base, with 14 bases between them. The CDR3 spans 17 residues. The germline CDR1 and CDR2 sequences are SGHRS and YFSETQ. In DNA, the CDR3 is TGCGCCAGCAGCTTGGATCTCAGCTACTATTCTGGAAACACCATATATTTT. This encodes CASSLDLSYYSGNTIYF.